This paragraph reports one T cell receptor beta chain. What it binds is unknown. Specified time point: week 35, safety follow-up. The investigators gave 300 ug of mutant IDH1 20-mer peptide in each vaccine dose, together with topical imiquimod. Some clones are missing from TCRdb's copy, which holds only in-frame ones; the method was immunoSEQ multiplex PCR. The sample includes approximately 50,000 clones, around 85% of them seen just once. This record belongs to a study of a mutant IDH1 vaccine in newly diagnosed glioma. On the study more broadly: Standard pretreatment was either radiotherapy, temozolomide, or, for most, radiochemotherapy with temozolomide. Visits V12 and V13 fell at weeks 35 and 47, respectively.

Trimming left V 5 bases short and J 8 bases short, with 18 bases between. CDR1 and CDR2 (germline): LNHDA, SQIVND (reference sequence). The CDR3 is 14 amino acids. Whole-study results and caveats: Among top peripheral T cell clonotypes, changes seemed unrelated to pseudoprogression.

The rearrangement links TRBV19 to TRBJ1-2; D is ambiguous. The receptor comes from a man in his forties or fifties with glioma. The sequencing used PBMCs, collected from a glioma patient whose treatment included an IDH1 peptide vaccine. The DNA of the CDR3 is TGTGCCAGTAGTCTCGAGGACCCTCCGTGGGGCTACACCTTC. It yields the protein CASSLEDPPWGYTF.